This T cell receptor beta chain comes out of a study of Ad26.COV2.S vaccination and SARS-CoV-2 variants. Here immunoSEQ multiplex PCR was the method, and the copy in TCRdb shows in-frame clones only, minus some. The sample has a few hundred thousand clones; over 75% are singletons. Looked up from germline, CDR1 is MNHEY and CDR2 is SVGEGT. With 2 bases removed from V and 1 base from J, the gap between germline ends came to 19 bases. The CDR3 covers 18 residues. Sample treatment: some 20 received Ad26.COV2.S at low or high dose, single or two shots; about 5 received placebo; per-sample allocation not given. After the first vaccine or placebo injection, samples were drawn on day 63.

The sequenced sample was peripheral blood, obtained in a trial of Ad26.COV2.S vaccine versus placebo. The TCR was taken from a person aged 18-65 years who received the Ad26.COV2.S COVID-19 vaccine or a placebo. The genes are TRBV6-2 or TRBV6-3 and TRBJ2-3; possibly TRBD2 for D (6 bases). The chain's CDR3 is CASSYNPLGGTGTDTQYF. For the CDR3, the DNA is TGTGCCAGCAGTTACAACCCATTGGGGGGTACTGGCACAGATACGCAGTATTTT.